A single sample is the source of the 7 T cell receptor beta chains below, sequenced in a study of cytomegalovirus exposure and HLA in healthy donors. The PCR made use of 60 Vbeta and 13 Jbeta primers. The data were produced by immunoSEQ multiplex PCR, yet TCRdb's version contains in-frame clones alone and is incomplete. The sample includes 130,000 or so clones, 75% of them seen just once. The specimen sequenced was PBMCs. Receptors were obtained from a man aged 40-55 years in good health and CMV-seronegative.

The J gene is TRBJ2-7, the V gene TRBV6-5; 9 bases are shared with TRBD1. The junction had 12 bases not matched to a gene; V was cut back by 5 bases and J by 10 bases. This CDR3 region has 14 residues. CDR1 and CDR2 (germline): MNHEY, SVGAGI. CDR3 sequence: CASSAFPGQGLQYF. CDR3 bases: TGTGCCAGCAGTGCATTCCCGGGACAGGGACTCCAGTACTTC.

This chain joins TRBV5-1 and TRBJ1-1, with TRBD1 identical over 8 bases. J lost 4 bases, V lost 4 bases, and 9 bases had no gene match. Germline values: CDR1 SGHRS, CDR2 YFSETQ. The CDR3 contains 15 residues. The CDR3 here is CASSIVTGDVTEAFF. CDR3 DNA sequence: TGCGCCAGCAGCATAGTGACAGGGGACGTCACTGAAGCTTTCTTT.

As to this clone: The same CDR3 can be traced to other DNA sequences in this sample. V is TRBV28 and J is TRBJ1-5; D is unclear. This CDR3 contains 11 residues. Trimming cost V 6 bases and J 6 bases, with 6 bases left between them. Germline loops: CDR1 MDHEN, CDR2 SYDVKM. CDR3: CASSSGQPQHF. The DNA for the CDR3 is TGTGCCAGCAGCTCAGGTCAGCCCCAGCATTTT.

This clone was picked up a small number of times. CDR3 coding DNA: TGCGCCAGCAGCTTCAGACAGGGGAGAAACAATGAGCAGTTCTTC. Its protein product is CASSFRQGRNNEQFF. The V call is TRBV5-1, the J call TRBJ2-1, with 8 bases matching TRBD1. The V gene's germline CDR1 is SGHRS and CDR2 YFSETQ. The CDR3 is made up of 15 amino acids. V was pared by 2 bases and J by 5 bases, with 6 bases of the junction left unmatched. Supplemented by reference TRBV5-1 and TRBJ2-1, the full variable domain reads KAGVTQTPRYLIKTRGQQVTLSCSPISGHRSVSWYQQTPGQGLQFLFEYFSETQRNKGNFPGRFSGRQFSNSRSEMNVSTLELGDSALYLCASSFRQGRNNEQFFGPGTRLTVL.

The chain couples TRBV6-6 to TRBJ1-2; D may be TRBD1 (5 bases). The CDR3 runs 13 residues. Germline loops: CDR1 MNHNY, CDR2 SVGAGI (reference sequence). V was cut by 6 bases and J by 1 base, with 9 bases left in between. CDR3 amino acids: CASSQGNNYGYTF. Written as DNA, the CDR3 is TGTGCCAGCAGCCAGGGTAATAACTATGGCTACACCTTC.

V usage is TRBV11-2 and J usage is TRBJ2-3, with a possible D match to TRBD1 (7 bases). The CDR3 contains 16 residues. V lost 3 bases and J lost 3, with 16 bases in between. Per the germline V gene, CDR1 is SGHAT and CDR2 is FQNNGV. CDR3 in amino acids: CASSFRAGGGTDTQYF. For the CDR3, the DNA is TGTGCCAGCAGCTTTAGGGCAGGGGGAGGTACAGATACGCAGTATTTT.

The V and J genes are TRBV14 and TRBJ1-2; D remains ambiguous. This CDR3 has 18 residues. Germline CDR1 reads SGHDN; CDR2 reads FVKESK. Between the trimmed V and J ends, which lost 1 base and 7 bases, there was a span of 25 bases. This CDR3 reads CASSQGRWSELGSCGYTF. The CDR3 coding sequence is TGTGCCAGCAGCCAAGGTCGTTGGTCGGAGCTAGGTAGTTGTGGCTACACCTTC.